A selection of T cell receptor beta chains follows, all from one sample in a study of T-cell memory formation after mild COVID-19. TCRdb reanalysed the 5' RACE reads using MiXCR and keeps one entry per CDR3 protein. The table includes roughly 52,000 distinct CDR3 sequences, approximately 7.6% detected once. Input material: PBMCs or a T cell subset sorted from them (not recorded which). The receptors were gathered from a man aged 18 to 30 who had mild COVID-19 (a few samples of this study predate the infection). Cell type and time point are not known. The CDR3 runs from the conserved cysteine through the conserved F or W. Each record gives: J gene, V gene, CDR3 protein.

>TRBJ2-7|TRBV30
CAWSGNNYEQYF
>TRBJ2-5|TRBV5-4
CASSVTGNQETQYF
>TRBJ1-2|TRBV20-1
CSATYPGGYGYTF
>TRBJ2-3|TRBV2
CASSEFPGRHGDTQYF
>TRBJ2-5|TRBV7-3
CASSPENGRTQYF
>TRBJ1-3|TRBV4-3
CASSPGPGRNTIYF
>TRBJ2-3|TRBV9
CASSTHRGGTQYF
>TRBJ1-5|TRBV6-5
CASSPGLRFWPQHF
>TRBJ1-2|TRBV7-2
CASSLVGIYGYTF
>TRBJ2-3|TRBV5-4
CASSSGGQTSTDTQYF